A selection of T cell receptor beta chains follows, all from one sample in a study of T cells in Graves' hyperthyroidism and ophthalmopathy. TCRdb re-called the multiplex PCR reads with MiXCR, one entry per CDR3 protein. Here the sample spans approximately 210,000 distinct CDR3 sequences, under 20% being singletons. Sequenced input: blood. The source of these receptors is a man in his forties or fifties with Graves' hyperthyroidism. Both conserved end residues are part of each CDR3. Each record gives: V gene, J gene, CDR3 protein.

TRBV5-1,TRBJ2-3,CASSSTGTSGTDTQYF
TRBV13,TRBJ1-1,CASSLDLRDSVREAFF
TRBV12-3/TRBV12-4,TRBJ1-1,CASSFTKGAEAFF
TRBV29-1,TRBJ1-1,CSSETVKGGNEAFF
TRBV28,TRBJ2-7,CASTGTPEAYEQYF
TRBV20-1,TRBJ2-1,CSARPLMVAGGDEQFF
TRBV28,TRBJ2-3,CASSPDREPPTDTQYF
TRBV5-1,TRBJ2-2,CASSLGGTVNTGELFF
TRBV5-1,TRBJ2-3,CASSSQGAADTQYF
TRBV7-9,TRBJ1-1,CASSPRGTGGITEAFF
TRBV2,TRBJ1-4,CASSVGPREKLFF
TRBV5-1,TRBJ2-5,CASSLGLAGGYQETQYF
TRBV20-1,TRBJ2-1,CSARDRTGISYNEQFF
TRBV11-2,TRBJ2-7,CASSYGGYSYEQYF
TRBV12-3/TRBV12-4,TRBJ1-1,CASSFLGQSFF
TRBV19,TRBJ2-1,CASRKWTSDSYNEQFF
TRBV20-1,TRBJ1-1,CSARGGGWGRNTEAFF
TRBV7-9,TRBJ2-4,CASSPGLAGVGIQYF
TRBV7-2,TRBJ2-2,CASSQGRSRGELFF
TRBV6-1,TRBJ2-3,CATSRGALRGTDTQYF
TRBV27,TRBJ2-7,CASSLSGPGTVPYEQYF
TRBV27,TRBJ2-2,CASMVLAGVPLNTGELFF
TRBV20-1,TRBJ1-6,CSARPRSLTSSYNSPLHF
TRBV20-1,TRBJ2-1,CSGGDPYNEQFF
TRBV24-1,TRBJ2-7,CATSDPRHSSGRKSYEQYF
TRBV12-3/TRBV12-4,TRBJ2-7,CASSFSDRFYEQYF
TRBV20-1,TRBJ1-4,CSVVQGGEKLFF
TRBV11-2,TRBJ2-7,CASSLLTVSYEQYF
TRBV7-2,TRBJ1-4,CASSSDSTLMKKLFF
TRBV28,TRBJ2-3,CASLEPGTDTQYF
TRBV28,TRBJ2-7,CASTTPHSYEQYF